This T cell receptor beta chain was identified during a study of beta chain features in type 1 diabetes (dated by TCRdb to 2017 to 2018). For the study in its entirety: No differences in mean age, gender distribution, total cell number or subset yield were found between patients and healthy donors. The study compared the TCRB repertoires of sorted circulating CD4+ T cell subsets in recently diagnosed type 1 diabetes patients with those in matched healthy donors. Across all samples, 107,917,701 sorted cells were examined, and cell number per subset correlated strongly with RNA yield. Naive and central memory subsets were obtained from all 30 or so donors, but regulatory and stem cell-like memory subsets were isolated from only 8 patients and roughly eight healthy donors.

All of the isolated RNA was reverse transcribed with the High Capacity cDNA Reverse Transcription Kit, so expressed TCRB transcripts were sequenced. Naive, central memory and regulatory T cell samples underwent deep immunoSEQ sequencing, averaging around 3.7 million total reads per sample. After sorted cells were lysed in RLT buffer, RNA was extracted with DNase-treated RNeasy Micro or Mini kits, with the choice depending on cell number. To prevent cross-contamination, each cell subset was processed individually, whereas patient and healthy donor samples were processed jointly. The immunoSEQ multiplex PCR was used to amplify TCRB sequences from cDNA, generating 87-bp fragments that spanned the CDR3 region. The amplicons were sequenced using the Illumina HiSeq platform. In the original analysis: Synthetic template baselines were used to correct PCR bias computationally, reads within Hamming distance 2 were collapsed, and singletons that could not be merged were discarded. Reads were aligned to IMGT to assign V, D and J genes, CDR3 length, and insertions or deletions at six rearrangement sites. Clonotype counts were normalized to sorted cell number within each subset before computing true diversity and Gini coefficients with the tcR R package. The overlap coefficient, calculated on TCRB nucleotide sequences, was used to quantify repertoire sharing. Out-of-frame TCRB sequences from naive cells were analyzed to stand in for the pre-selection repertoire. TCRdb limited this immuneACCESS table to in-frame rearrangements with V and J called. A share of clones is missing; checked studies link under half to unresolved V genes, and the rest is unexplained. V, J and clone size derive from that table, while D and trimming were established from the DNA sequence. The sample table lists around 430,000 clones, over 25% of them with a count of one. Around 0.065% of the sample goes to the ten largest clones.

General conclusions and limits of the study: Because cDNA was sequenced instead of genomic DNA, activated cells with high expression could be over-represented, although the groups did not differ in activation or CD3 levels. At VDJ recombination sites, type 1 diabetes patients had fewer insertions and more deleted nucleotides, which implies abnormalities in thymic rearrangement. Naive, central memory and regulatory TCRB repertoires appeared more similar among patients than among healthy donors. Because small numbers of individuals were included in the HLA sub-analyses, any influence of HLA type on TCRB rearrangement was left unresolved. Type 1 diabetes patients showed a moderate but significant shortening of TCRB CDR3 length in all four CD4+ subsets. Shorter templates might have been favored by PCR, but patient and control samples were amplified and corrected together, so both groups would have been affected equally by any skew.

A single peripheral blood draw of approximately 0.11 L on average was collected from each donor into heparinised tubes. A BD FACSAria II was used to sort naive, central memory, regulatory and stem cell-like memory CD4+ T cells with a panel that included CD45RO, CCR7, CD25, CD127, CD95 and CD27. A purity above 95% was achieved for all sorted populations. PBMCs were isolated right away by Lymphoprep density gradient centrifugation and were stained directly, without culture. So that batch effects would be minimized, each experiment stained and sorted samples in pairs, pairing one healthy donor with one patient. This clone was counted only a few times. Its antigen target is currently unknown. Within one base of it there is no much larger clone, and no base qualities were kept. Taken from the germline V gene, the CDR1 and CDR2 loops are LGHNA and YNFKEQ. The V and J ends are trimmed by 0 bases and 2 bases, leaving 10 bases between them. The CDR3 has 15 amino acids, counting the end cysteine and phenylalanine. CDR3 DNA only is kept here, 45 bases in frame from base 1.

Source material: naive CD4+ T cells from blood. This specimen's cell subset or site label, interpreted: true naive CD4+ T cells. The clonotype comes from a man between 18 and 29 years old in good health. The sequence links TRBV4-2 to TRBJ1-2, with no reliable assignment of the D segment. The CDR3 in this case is CASSQEKEFNYGYTF. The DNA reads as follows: TGTGCCAGCAGCCAAGAAAAGGAATTCAACTATGGCTACACCTTC.